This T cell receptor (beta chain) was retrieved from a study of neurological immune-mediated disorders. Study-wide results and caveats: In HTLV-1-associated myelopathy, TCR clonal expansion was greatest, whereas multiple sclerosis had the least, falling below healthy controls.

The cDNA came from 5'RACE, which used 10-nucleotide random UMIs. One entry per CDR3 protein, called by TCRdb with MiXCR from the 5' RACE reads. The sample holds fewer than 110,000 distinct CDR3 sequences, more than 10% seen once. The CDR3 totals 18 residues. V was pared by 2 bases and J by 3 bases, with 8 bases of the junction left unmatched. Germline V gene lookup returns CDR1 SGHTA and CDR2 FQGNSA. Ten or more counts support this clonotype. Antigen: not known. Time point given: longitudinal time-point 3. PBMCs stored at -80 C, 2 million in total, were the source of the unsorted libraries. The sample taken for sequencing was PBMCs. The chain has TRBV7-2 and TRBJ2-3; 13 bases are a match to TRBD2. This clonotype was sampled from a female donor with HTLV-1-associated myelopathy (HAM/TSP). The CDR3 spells CASSLPRLAGGGTDTQYF. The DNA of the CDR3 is TGTGCCAGCAGCTTACCCCGACTAGCGGGGGGCGGGACAGATACGCAGTATTTT.